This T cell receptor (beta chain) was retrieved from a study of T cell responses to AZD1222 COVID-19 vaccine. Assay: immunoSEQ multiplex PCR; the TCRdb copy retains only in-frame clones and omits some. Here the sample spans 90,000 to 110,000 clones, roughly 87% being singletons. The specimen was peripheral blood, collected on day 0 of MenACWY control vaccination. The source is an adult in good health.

CDR3 protein: CASSQKDRAGGTQYF. For the CDR3, the DNA is TGTGCCAGTAGCCAAAAGGACAGGGCGGGAGGGACCCAGTACTTC. The genes are TRBV19 and TRBJ2-5; TRBD1 or TRBD2 may be the D gene (8 bases each). CDR1 LNHDA and CDR2 SQIVND come from the germline V gene (reference sequence). V dropped 6 bases and J dropped 7 bases, with 21 bases sitting between them. This CDR3 is built from 15 residues.